This TCR beta chain was retrieved from a study of blood T cell repertoires in COVID-19. V trimming: 6 bases; J trimming: 5 bases; junction bases outside the gene matches: 10. The CDR3 is made up of 16 amino acids. Germline values: CDR1 MNHEY, CDR2 SVGEGT. Data came from immunoSEQ multiplex PCR; TCRdb stores just in-frame clones and leaves some out. The sample has some 100,000 clones, 65% to 85% seen once. The receptor was derived from a man at least 80 years old with active or convalescent COVID-19. The sample comprised peripheral blood. The chain uses TRBV6-2 or TRBV6-3 and TRBJ2-2, with 9 positions matching TRBD1. The CDR3 sequence is CASSTTGGARTGELFF. The CDR3 nucleotides read TGTGCCAGCAGCACCACAGGGGGCGCGAGAACCGGGGAGCTGTTTTTT.